The present entry profiles one TCR beta chain with its context. CDR1 and CDR2 (germline): SGHRS, YFSETQ. V gave up 4 bases and J gave up 3 bases, with 16 bases separating them. This CDR3 region has 16 residues. The data are from a study of blood T cells in healthy people across ages. Next came a second PCR, run for roughly 7 to 12 cycles, which used a sample-barcoded 5' primer along with a J-beta primer mix. Via MiXCR, TCRdb re-called the 5' RACE reads, giving one row per CDR3 protein. The repertoire holds roughly 500,000 distinct CDR3 sequences, with approximately 25% as singletons. The same sample was also studied in work on T cells of mothers and their children.

The rearrangement uses TRBV5-1 and TRBJ2-2, with D perhaps TRBD1 (5 bases). Material: blood. This TCR came from a boy between 10 and 17 years old in good health. This CDR3 reads CASSLEVTEDTGELFF. The CDR3 DNA sequence: TGCGCCAGCAGCCTGGAAGTGACAGAGGACACCGGGGAGCTGTTTTTT.